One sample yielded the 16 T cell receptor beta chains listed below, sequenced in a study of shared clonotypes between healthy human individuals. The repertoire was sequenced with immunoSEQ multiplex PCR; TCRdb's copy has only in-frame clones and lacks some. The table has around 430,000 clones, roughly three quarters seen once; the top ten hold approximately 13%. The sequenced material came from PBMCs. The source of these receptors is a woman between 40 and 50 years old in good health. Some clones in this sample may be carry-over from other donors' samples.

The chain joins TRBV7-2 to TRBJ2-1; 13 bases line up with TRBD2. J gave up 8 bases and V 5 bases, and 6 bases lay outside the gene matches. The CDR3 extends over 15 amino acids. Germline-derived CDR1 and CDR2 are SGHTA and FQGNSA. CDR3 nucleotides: TGTGCCAGCAGCCGGACTAGCGGGAGTGGAGATGAGCAGTTCTTC. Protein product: CASSRTSGSGDEQFF.

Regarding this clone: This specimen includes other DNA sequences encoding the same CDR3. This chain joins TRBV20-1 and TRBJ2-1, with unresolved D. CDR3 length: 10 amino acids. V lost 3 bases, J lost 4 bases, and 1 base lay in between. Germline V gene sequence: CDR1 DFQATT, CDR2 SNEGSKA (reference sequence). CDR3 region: CSARYNEQFF. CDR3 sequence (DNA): TGCAGTGCTAGGTACAATGAGCAGTTCTTC.

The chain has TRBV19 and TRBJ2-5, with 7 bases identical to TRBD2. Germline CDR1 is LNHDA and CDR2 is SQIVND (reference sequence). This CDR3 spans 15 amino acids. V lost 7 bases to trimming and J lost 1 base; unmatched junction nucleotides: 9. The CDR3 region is CASKPGGSGQETQYF. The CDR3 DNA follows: TGTGCCAGTAAACCGGGCGGGAGTGGCCAAGAGACCCAGTACTTC.

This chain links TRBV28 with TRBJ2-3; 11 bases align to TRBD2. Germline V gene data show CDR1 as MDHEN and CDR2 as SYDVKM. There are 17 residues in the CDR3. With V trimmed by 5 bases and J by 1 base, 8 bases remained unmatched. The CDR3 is CASSAGTSGQGTDTQYF. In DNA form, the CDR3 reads TGTGCCAGCAGTGCCGGGACTAGCGGCCAAGGCACAGATACGCAGTATTTT.

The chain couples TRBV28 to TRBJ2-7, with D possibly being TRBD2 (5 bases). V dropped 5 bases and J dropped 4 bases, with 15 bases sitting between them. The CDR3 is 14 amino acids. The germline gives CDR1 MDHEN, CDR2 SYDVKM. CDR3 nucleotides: TGTGCCAGCAGTCTTACTAGGACGGAGTACGAGCAGTACTTC. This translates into CASSLTRTEYEQYF.

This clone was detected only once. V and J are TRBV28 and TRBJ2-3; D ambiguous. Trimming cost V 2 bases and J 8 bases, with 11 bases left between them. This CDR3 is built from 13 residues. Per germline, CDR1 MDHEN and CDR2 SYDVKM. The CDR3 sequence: CASSLGPGGTQYF. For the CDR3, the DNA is TGTGCCAGCAGTTTAGGGCCAGGCGGTACGCAGTATTTT.

The CDR3 sequence is CAISESLSYQETQYF. The DNA for the CDR3 is TGTGCCATCAGTGAGAGTCTGAGCTACCAAGAGACCCAGTACTTC. The chain uses TRBV10-3 and TRBJ2-5; D unresolved. The V gene's germline CDR1 is ENHRY and CDR2 SYGVKD. The CDR3 length is 15 residues. V lost 2 bases and J 0 bases, leaving 10 bases between the germline ends.

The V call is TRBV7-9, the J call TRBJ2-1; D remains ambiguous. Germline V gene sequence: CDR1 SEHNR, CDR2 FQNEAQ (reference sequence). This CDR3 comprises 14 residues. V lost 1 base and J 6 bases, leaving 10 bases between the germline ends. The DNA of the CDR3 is TGTGCCAGCAGCTTAGTGGTCAACAGCAATGAGCAGTTCTTC. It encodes CASSLVVNSNEQFF.

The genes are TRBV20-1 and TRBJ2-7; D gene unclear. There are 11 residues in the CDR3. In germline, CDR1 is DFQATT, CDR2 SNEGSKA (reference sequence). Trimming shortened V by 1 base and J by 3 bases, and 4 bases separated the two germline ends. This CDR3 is CSARADYEQYF. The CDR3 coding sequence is TGCAGTGCTAGAGCAGACTACGAGCAGTACTTC.

The CDR3 sequence is CASRETQDEQYF. The CDR3 bases are TGTGCCAGCAGAGAAACCCAGGACGAGCAGTACTTC. The J gene is TRBJ2-7, the V gene TRBV6-1; D not resolved. The germline CDR1 and CDR2 sequences are MNHNS and SASEGT. V was pared by 6 bases and J by 5 bases, with 11 bases between. The CDR3 sequence is 12 residues long.

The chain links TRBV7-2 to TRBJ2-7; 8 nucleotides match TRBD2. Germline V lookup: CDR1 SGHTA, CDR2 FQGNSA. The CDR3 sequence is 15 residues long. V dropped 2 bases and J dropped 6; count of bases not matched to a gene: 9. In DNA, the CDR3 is TGTGCCAGCAGCTTAAGGACCGGGAGGGTGAGCGAGCAGTACTTC. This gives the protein CASSLRTGRVSEQYF.

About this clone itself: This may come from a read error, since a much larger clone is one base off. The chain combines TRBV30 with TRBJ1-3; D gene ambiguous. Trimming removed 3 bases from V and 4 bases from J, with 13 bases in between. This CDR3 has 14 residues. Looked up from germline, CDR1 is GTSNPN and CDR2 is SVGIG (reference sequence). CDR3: CAWRDGVGGNTIYF. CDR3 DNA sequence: TGTGCCTGGAGGGACGGGGTGGGAGGAAACACCATATATTTT.

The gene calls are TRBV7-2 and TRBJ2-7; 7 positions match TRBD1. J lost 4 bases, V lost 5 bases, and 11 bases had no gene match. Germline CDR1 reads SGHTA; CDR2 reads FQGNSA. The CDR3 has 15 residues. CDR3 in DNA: TGTGCCAGCAGCCCCTACCCCGACAGGGAATACGAGCAGTACTTC. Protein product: CASSPYPDREYEQYF. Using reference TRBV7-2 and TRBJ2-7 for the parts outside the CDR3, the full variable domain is GAGVSQSPSNKVTEKGKDVELRCDPISGHTALYWYRQSLGQGLEFLIYFQGNSAPDKSGLPSDRFSAERTGGSVSTLTIQRTQQEDSAVYLCASSPYPDREYEQYFGPGTRLTVT.

CDR3 nucleotides: TGTGCCAGCAGCTTAAATCCCTCCGGGCTTGAGCAGTACTTC. It encodes CASSLNPSGLEQYF. The chain links TRBV7-9 to TRBJ2-7; D not certain. Germline V gene data show CDR1 as SEHNR and CDR2 as FQNEAQ (reference sequence). The V and J ends lost 2 bases and 7 bases respectively, with 15 bases between them. CDR3 length: 14 amino acids.

The CDR3 DNA is TGTGCCAGCAGTGAAGCGGGCGGGGGCAAAGCTTTCTTT. Residues: CASSEAGGGKAFF. The chain employs TRBV2 and TRBJ1-1; maybe TRBD1 (6 bases). Germline loops: CDR1 SNHLY, CDR2 FYNNEI. The V end lost 0 bases, the J end lost 9 bases, and 11 bases lay between the germline ends. This CDR3 is built from 13 residues.

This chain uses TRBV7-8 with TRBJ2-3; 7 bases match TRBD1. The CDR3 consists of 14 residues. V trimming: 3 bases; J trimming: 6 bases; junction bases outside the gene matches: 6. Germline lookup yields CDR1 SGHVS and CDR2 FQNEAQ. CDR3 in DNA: TGTGCCAGCAGCTTGGGGGACAGTCGGGATACGCAGTATTTT. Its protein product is CASSLGDSRDTQYF.